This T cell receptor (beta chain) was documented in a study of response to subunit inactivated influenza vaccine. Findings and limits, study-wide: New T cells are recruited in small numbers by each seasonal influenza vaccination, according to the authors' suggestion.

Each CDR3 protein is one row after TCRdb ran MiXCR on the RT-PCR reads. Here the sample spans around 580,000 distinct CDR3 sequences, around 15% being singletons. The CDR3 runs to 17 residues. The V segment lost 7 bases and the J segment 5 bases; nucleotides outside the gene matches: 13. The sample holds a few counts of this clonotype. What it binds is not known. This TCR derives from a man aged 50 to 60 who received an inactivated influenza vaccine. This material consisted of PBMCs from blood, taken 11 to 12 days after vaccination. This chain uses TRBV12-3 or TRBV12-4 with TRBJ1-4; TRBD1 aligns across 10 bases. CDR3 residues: CASKTGQGLRANEKLFF. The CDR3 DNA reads TGTGCCAGCAAAACGGGACAGGGGTTGAGGGCAAATGAAAAACTGTTTTTT.